Below, 12 T cell receptor beta chains from the same sample are listed, as sequenced in a study of cytomegalovirus exposure and HLA in healthy donors. Sequenced by immunoSEQ multiplex PCR; TCRdb stores in-frame clones only, minus some. The repertoire has about 180,000 clones, around 87% of them found once; the top ten carry roughly 1.4%. The sample comprised PBMCs. These receptors were obtained from a woman between 25 and 40 years old in good health and CMV-seronegative.

J is TRBJ1-6 and V is TRBV6-5; TRBD1 matches 7 bases. Germline lookup yields CDR1 MNHEY and CDR2 SVGAGI. The CDR3 extends over 14 amino acids. V shed 6 bases and J 9 bases; nucleotides not matched to a gene: 8. CDR3: CASSPTGESSPLHF. The CDR3 bases are TGTGCCAGCAGCCCTACAGGGGAGAGTTCACCCCTCCACTTT.

V gene TRBV7-6 combines with J gene TRBJ1-1; the D is unclear. The CDR3 is made up of 14 amino acids. The ends were cut back, 1 base at V and 8 bases at J, with 14 bases in the middle. The germline CDR1 and CDR2 sequences are SGHVS and FNYEAQ. Here the CDR3 reads CASSLVEAGGEAFF. CDR3 coding DNA: TGTGCCAGCAGCTTAGTTGAGGCTGGAGGGGAAGCTTTCTTT.

The chain couples TRBV20-1 to TRBJ2-1; possibly TRBD1 for D (6 bases). The V end was cut by 6 bases, the J end by 12 bases, with 15 bases between. The CDR3 loop spans 11 amino acids. CDR1 is DFQATT, CDR2 SNEGSKA, per germline (reference sequence). The CDR3 DNA sequence: TGCAGTGCACAACAGGGTAACGGGCAGTTCTTC. Translated: CSAQQGNGQFF.

The chain recombines TRBV13 with TRBJ1-2; possibly TRBD1 for D (6 bases). The CDR3 loop spans 13 amino acids. The V end lost 5 bases, the J end lost 3 bases, and 10 bases lay between the germline ends. Germline V gene sequence: CDR1 PRHDT, CDR2 FYEKMQ (reference sequence). The CDR3 protein is CASSTQGYYGYTF. The CDR3 DNA sequence: TGTGCCAGCAGCACCCAGGGGTACTATGGCTACACCTTC.

CDR3 protein: CATSRDYNRNQNTEAFF. CDR3 bases: TGTGCCACCAGCAGAGATTACAACCGAAACCAGAACACTGAAGCTTTCTTT. This rearrangement joins TRBV15 to TRBJ1-1; no clear D. Germline-derived CDR1 and CDR2 are LNHNV and YYDKDF (reference sequence). V was cut by 0 bases and J by 1 base, with 15 bases left in between. This CDR3 is built from 17 residues.

The chain links TRBV7-6 to TRBJ1-5; D is possibly TRBD1 (5 bases). The CDR3 totals 13 residues. CDR1 and CDR2 from the germline V gene are SGHVS and FNYEAQ. Trimming removed 4 bases from V and 4 bases from J, with 8 bases in between. Written as DNA, the CDR3 is TGTGCCAGCAGCTCGACAGCGAATCAGCCCCAGCATTTT. Protein sequence: CASSSTANQPQHF. The variable domain in full, completed from reference TRBV7-6 and TRBJ1-5, reads GAGVSQSPRYKVTKRGQDVALRCDPISGHVSLYWYRQALGQGPEFLTYFNYEAQQDKSGLPNDRFSAERPEGSISTLTIQRTEQRDSAMYRCASSSTANQPQHFGDGTRLSIL.

CDR3 sequence (DNA): TGTGCCACCAGCAGACTCCCAGGGCCCACCTACGAGCAGTACTTC. It translates to CATSRLPGPTYEQYF. The V gene is TRBV15, the J gene TRBJ2-7, with D possibly being TRBD1 (5 bases). V was pared by 2 bases and J by 2 bases, with 13 bases between. Germline CDR1 LNHNV, CDR2 YYDKDF (reference sequence). The CDR3 length is 15 residues.

The sample holds a few counts of this clone. CDR3 amino acids: CASSRTGFTEAFF. The CDR3 DNA follows: TGCGCCAGCAGCCGAACGGGGTTCACTGAAGCTTTCTTT. This chain links TRBV5-1 with TRBJ1-1; D ambiguous. V was clipped by 4 bases and J by 4 bases, with 11 bases between them. The CDR3 covers 13 residues. CDR1 and CDR2 (germline): SGHRS, YFSETQ. The whole variable domain, remainder taken from reference TRBV5-1 and TRBJ1-1, is KAGVTQTPRYLIKTRGQQVTLSCSPISGHRSVSWYQQTPGQGLQFLFEYFSETQRNKGNFPGRFSGRQFSNSRSEMNVSTLELGDSALYLCASSRTGFTEAFFGQGTRLTVV.

V gene TRBV4-3 combines with J gene TRBJ1-6; no definite D call. Per the germline V gene, CDR1 is LGHNA and CDR2 is YSLEER. This CDR3 has 16 residues. V was trimmed by 1 base and J by 7 bases, leaving 14 bases between them. CDR3 sequence: CASSQVAGMGNSPLHF. The CDR3 DNA is TGCGCCAGCAGCCAAGTGGCGGGGATGGGGAATTCACCCCTCCACTTT.

This clone was seen only a few times. This chain links TRBV6-6 with TRBJ2-5, with 7 nucleotides matching TRBD1. Germline lookup yields CDR1 MNHNY and CDR2 SVGAGI (reference sequence). Unmatched junction bases numbered 6, after V lost 7 bases and J lost 1 base. The CDR3 runs to 14 residues. CDR3 protein: CASTIQGSQETQYF. CDR3 nucleotides: TGTGCCAGCACCATACAGGGGTCCCAAGAGACCCAGTACTTC.

The rearrangement joins TRBV5-6 to TRBJ2-7; TRBD1 matches at 8 bases. Germline assignment: CDR1 SGHDT and CDR2 YYEEEE. The CDR3 spans 18 residues. V shed 4 bases, J shed 0 bases, and the junction held 15 bases outside the gene matches. The chain's CDR3 is CASSPPLHGQGSSYEQYF. The CDR3 nucleotides are TGTGCCAGCAGCCCGCCATTACACGGACAGGGTAGCTCCTACGAGCAGTACTTC.

This clone was seen a few times. The DNA of the CDR3 is TGTGCCAGCAGCCAAGAGGGTTGGGCGGGACCCATGAACACTGAAGCTTTCTTT. This sequence encodes CASSQEGWAGPMNTEAFF. V gene TRBV4-2 combines with J gene TRBJ1-1; the D gene is possibly TRBD1 (5 bases). The CDR3 extends over 18 amino acids. CDR1 is LGHNA, CDR2 YNFKEQ, per germline. Trimming took off 0 bases at V and 0 bases at J, with 17 bases between the two ends.